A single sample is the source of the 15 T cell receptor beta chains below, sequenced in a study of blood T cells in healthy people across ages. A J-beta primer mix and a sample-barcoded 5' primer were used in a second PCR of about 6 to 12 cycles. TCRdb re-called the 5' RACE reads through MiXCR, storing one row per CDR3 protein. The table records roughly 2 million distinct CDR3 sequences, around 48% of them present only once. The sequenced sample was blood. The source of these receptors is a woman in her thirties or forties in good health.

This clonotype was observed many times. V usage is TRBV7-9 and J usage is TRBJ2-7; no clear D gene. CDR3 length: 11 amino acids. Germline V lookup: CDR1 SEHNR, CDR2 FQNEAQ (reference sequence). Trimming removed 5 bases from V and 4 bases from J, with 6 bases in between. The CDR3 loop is CASSREYEQYF. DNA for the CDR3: TGTGCCAGCAGCCGCGAATACGAGCAGTACTTC.

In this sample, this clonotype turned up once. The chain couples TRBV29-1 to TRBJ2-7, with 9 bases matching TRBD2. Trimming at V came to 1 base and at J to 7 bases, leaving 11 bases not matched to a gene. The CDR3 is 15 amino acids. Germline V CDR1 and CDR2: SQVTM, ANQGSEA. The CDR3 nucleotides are TGCAGCGTTGAAGGCAGCGGGGGGCACTACAATGAGCAGTACTTC. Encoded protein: CSVEGSGGHYNEQYF.

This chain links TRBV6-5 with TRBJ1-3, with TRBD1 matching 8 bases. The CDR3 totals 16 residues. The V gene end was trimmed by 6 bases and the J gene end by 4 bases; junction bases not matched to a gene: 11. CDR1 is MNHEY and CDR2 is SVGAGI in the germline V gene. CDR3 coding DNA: TGTGCCAGCAGCAGCGGGCACAGGGGGAGCGGAAACACCATATATTTT. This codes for CASSSGHRGSGNTIYF.

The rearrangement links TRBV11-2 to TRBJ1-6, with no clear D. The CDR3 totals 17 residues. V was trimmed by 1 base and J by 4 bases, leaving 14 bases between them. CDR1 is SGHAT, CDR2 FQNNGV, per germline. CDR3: CASSLGSASYYNSPLHF. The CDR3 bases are TGTGCCAGCAGCTTAGGTTCTGCCAGCTATTATAATTCACCCCTCCACTTT. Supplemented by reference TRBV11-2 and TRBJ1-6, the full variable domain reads EAGVAQSPRYKIIEKRQSVAFWCNPISGHATLYWYQQILGQGPKLLIQFQNNGVVDDSQLPKDRFSAERLKGVDSTLKIQPAKLEDSAVYLCASSLGSASYYNSPLHFGNGTRLTVT.

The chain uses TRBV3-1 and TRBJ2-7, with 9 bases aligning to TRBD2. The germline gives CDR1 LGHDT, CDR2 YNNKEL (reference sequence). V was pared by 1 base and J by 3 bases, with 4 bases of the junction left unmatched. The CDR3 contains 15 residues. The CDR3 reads CASSQVPAGGYEQYF. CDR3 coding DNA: TGTGCCAGCAGCCAAGTCCCAGCGGGGGGCTACGAGCAGTACTTC.

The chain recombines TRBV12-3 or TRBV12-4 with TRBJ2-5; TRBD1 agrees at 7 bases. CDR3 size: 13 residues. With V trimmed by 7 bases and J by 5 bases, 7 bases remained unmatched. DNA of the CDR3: TGTGCCAGCACCGACAGGGTTCTTGAGACCCAGTACTTC. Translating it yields CASTDRVLETQYF.

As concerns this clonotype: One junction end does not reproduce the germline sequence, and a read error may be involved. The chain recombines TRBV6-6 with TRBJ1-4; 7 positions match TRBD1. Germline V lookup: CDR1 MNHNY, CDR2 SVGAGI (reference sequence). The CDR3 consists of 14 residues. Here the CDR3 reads CASSYGTAKEKLFF. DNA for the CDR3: TGTGCCAGCAGTTACGGGACAGCTAAGGAAAAACTGTTTTTT.

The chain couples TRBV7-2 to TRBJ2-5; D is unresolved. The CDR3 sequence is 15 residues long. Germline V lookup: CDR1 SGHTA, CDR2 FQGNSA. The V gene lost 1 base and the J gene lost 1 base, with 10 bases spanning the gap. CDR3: CASSLEGQFQETQYF. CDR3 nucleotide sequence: TGTGCCAGCAGCTTAGAAGGCCAGTTCCAAGAGACCCAGTACTTC.

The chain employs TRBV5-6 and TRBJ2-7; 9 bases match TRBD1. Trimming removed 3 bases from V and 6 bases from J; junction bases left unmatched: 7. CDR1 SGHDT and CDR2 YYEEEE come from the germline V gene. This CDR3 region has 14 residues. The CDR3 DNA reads TGTGCCAGCAGCTGGGGGACAGGGCAACCCGAGCAGTACTTC. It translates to CASSWGTGQPEQYF.

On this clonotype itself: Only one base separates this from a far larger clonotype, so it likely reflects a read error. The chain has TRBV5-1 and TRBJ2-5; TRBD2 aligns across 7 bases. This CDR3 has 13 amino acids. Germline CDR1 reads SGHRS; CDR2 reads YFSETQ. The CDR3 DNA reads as TGCGCCAGCATCTTGGGGGGGAAAGAGACCCAGTACTTC. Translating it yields CASILGGKETQYF.

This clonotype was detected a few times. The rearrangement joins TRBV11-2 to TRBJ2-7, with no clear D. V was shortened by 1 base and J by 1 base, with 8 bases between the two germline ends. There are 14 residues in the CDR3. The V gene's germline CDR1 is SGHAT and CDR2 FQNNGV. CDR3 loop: CASSLVKGSYEQYF. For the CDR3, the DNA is TGTGCCAGCAGCTTAGTTAAAGGGTCCTACGAGCAGTACTTC. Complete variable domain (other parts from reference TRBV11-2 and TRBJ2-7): EAGVAQSPRYKIIEKRQSVAFWCNPISGHATLYWYQQILGQGPKLLIQFQNNGVVDDSQLPKDRFSAERLKGVDSTLKIQPAKLEDSAVYLCASSLVKGSYEQYFGPGTRLTVT.

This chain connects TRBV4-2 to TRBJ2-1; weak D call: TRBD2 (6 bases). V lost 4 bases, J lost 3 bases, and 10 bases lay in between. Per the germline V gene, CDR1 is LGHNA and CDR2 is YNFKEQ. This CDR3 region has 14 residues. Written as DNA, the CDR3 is TGTGCCAGCAGCCGCCCGGGGGACTACAATGAGCAGTTCTTC. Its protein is CASSRPGDYNEQFF.

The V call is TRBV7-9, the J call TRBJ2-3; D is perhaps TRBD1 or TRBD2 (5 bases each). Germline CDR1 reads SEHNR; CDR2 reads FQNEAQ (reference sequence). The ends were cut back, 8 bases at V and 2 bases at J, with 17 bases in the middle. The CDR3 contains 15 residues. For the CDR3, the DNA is TGTGCCAGCCGCCCCGGGGCGCCCTCCACAGATACGCAGTATTTT. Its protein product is CASRPGAPSTDTQYF.

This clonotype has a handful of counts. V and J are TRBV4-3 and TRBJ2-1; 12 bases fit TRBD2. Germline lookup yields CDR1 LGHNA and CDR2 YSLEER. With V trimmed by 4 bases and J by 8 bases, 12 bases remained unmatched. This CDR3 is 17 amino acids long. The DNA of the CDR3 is TGCGCCAGCAGCCCAAGATCTAGCGGGGGGGCTCTGGATGAGCAGTTCTTC. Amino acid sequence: CASSPRSSGGALDEQFF.

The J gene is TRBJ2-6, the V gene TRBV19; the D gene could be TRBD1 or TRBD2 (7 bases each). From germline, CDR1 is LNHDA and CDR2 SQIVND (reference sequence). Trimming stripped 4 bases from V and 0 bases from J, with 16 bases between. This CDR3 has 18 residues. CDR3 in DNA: TGTGCCAGTAGTACCATGGGACAGCGGGGCTCTGGGGCCAACGTCCTGACTTTC. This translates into CASSTMGQRGSGANVLTF. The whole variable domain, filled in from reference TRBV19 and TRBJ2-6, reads DGGITQSPKYLFRKEGQNVTLSCEQNLNHDAMYWYRQDPGQGLRLIYYSQIVNDFQKGDIAEGYSVSREKKESFPLTVTSAQKNPTAFYLCASSTMGQRGSGANVLTFGAGSRLTVL.